Listed here are 31 T cell receptor beta chains from one sample, sequenced in a study of CXCR3-negative and CXCR3-positive naive CD8 T cells. 5' RACE with UMI labels generated the TRB cDNA libraries. TCRdb reprocessed the 5' RACE reads, keeping one entry per CDR3 protein, no DNA. The sample has approximately 66,000 distinct CDR3 sequences, and its top ten clones hold around 1.4%. Sequencing was performed on naive CXCR3- CD8+ T cells from blood. Regarding subset: CD45RO-CCR7+CD27+CD95- naive CD8+ T cells lacking CXCR3 (TNR3-). The receptor set was obtained from a human donor in good health. Some clones in this sample may be carry-over from other donors' samples.

V gene TRBV7-3 combines with J gene TRBJ2-1; TCRdb indicates TRBD1, and absent DNA this call remains unverified. Looked up from germline, CDR1 is SGHTA and CDR2 is FQGTGA. The CDR3 sequence is 14 residues long. CDR3 region: CASSSSGPGDEQFF.

This chain connects TRBV7-3 to TRBJ2-7; TCRdb picks TRBD1, but there is no DNA to check that call. Germline V CDR1 and CDR2: SGHTA, FQGTGA. This CDR3 has 13 residues. This CDR3 is CASRKDTSDEQYF.

The V gene is TRBV28, the J gene TRBJ1-1. Germline lookup yields CDR1 MDHEN and CDR2 SYDVKM. The CDR3 length is 15 residues. The CDR3 region is CASSLMGGGNTEAFF.

The V call is TRBV6-5, the J call TRBJ2-1; the D call of TRBD2 rests on TCRdb alone, since no DNA is present to check it. CDR1 MNHEY and CDR2 SVGAGI come from the germline V gene. The CDR3 is 12 residues long. The CDR3 spells CASSPSGREQFF.

This chain links TRBV20-1 with TRBJ1-1; the TRBD1 assignment by TCRdb is unverifiable without DNA. Germline CDR1 is DFQATT and CDR2 is SNEGSKA (reference sequence). There are 14 residues in the CDR3. CDR3 loop: CSAFPTDSNTEAFF.

The chain employs TRBV4-1 and TRBJ2-1; the D call of TRBD2 rests on TCRdb alone, since no DNA is present to check it. The CDR3 extends over 14 amino acids. Per the germline V gene, CDR1 is MGHRA and CDR2 is YSYEKL. CDR3 sequence: CASSWTGDLDEQFF.

The chain employs TRBV20-1 and TRBJ1-5. The germline gives CDR1 DFQATT, CDR2 SNEGSKA (reference sequence). The CDR3 length is 16 residues. The CDR3 protein is CSASQWPKTSNQPQHF.

The V and J genes are TRBV19 and TRBJ2-7; TCRdb reports TRBD1, a call that lacks DNA to check it against. Germline V gene data show CDR1 as LNHDA and CDR2 as SQIVND (reference sequence). This CDR3 is built from 16 residues. The CDR3 here is CASSTSLGDSNYEQYF.

CDR3 sequence reads: CASSLGEAFGNTIYF. J is TRBJ1-3 and V is TRBV5-1. Germline assignment: CDR1 SGHRS and CDR2 YFSETQ. The CDR3 is 15 amino acids.

The CDR3 protein is CASSLPPRGGGTPDNEQFF. This sequence joins TRBV7-8 and TRBJ2-1; as DNA is missing, the TRBD1 call by TCRdb cannot be tested. CDR1 SGHVS and CDR2 FQNEAQ come from the germline V gene. This CDR3 region has 19 residues.

The V gene is TRBV29-1, the J gene TRBJ1-2. The CDR3 length is 12 residues. Germline V lookup: CDR1 SQVTM, CDR2 ANQGSEA. CDR3: CSVPGPNGGYTF.

This chain links TRBV6-5 with TRBJ1-2. Germline-derived CDR1 and CDR2 are MNHEY and SVGAGI. The CDR3 loop spans 12 amino acids. The CDR3: CASSSGADGYTF.

This chain joins TRBV23-1 and TRBJ2-2; TCRdb calls TRBD1, which cannot be checked without DNA. TRBV23-1 is an ORF; its function is uncertain. The CDR3 is 15 residues long. The CDR3 sequence: CASSLRGRSTGELFF.

The chain employs TRBV5-5 and TRBJ2-3. The CDR3 covers 14 residues. In germline, CDR1 is SGHKS, CDR2 YYEKEE (reference sequence). The CDR3 sequence: CASSLGLYTDTQYF.

The chain links TRBV7-9 to TRBJ2-3; TCRdb returns TRBD1, unconfirmable since there is no DNA. The germline V gene has CDR1 SEHNR and CDR2 FQNEAQ (reference sequence). The CDR3 runs to 15 residues. CDR3 protein: CASSPTGEVTDTQYF.

The V gene is TRBV14, the J gene TRBJ2-7; absent DNA, TCRdb's TRBD2 call cannot be checked. Germline V lookup: CDR1 SGHDN, CDR2 FVKESK. This CDR3 contains 18 residues. The CDR3: CASSQEEGLAEFPYEQYF.

The chain recombines TRBV29-1 with TRBJ2-1. CDR1 is SQVTM and CDR2 is ANQGSEA in the germline V gene. CDR3 length: 13 amino acids. The CDR3 loop is CSVESGNGNEQFF.

The rearrangement joins TRBV12-3 or TRBV12-4 to TRBJ1-5; TCRdb picks TRBD1, but there is no DNA to check that call. The CDR3 runs 13 residues. The CDR3 reads CASTTGVNQPQHF.

V and J are TRBV27 and TRBJ1-2; without DNA, the TCRdb call of TRBD1 cannot be checked. Germline V gene data show CDR1 as MNHEY and CDR2 as SMNVEV (reference sequence). The CDR3 spans 14 residues. The CDR3 protein is CASSLSAGGDGYTF.

The rearrangement uses TRBV28 and TRBJ1-2; absent DNA, TCRdb's TRBD1 call cannot be checked. This CDR3 spans 15 amino acids. The germline V gene has CDR1 MDHEN and CDR2 SYDVKM. The chain's CDR3 is CASNPYATTGTLGDF.

The chain uses TRBV24-1 and TRBJ2-1; TCRdb names TRBD1, which stays unverified in the absence of DNA. Germline CDR1 and CDR2: KGHDR and SFDVKD. The CDR3 covers 16 residues. The CDR3 sequence: CATSEPRGANYNEQFF.

The chain is built from TRBV29-1 and TRBJ1-1. Per the germline V gene, CDR1 is SQVTM and CDR2 is ANQGSEA. The CDR3 totals 12 residues. The CDR3 loop reads CSVEQENTEAFF.

V and J are TRBV6-2 or TRBV6-3 and TRBJ2-7; TCRdb's D call of TRBD1 is untestable without DNA. CDR3 length: 14 amino acids. Germline CDR1 and CDR2: MNHEY and SVGEGT. The CDR3 here is CASSFRGISYEQYF.

The gene calls are TRBV12-5 and TRBJ1-2; with no DNA, the TCRdb D assignment of TRBD1 cannot be verified. The germline V gene has CDR1 LGHNT and CDR2 FRNRAP. The CDR3 covers 16 residues. CDR3 sequence: CASGLATGGGEEGYTF.

The rearrangement uses TRBV18 and TRBJ2-1. This CDR3 is built from 13 residues. Germline lookup yields CDR1 KGHSH and CDR2 LQKENI. The CDR3: CASSPAGYNEQFF.

The chain has TRBV29-1 and TRBJ2-7. CDR3 length: 13 amino acids. Germline CDR1 and CDR2: SQVTM and ANQGSEA. CDR3: CSVVRTTSYEQYF.

CDR3 in amino acids: CSARDSTYEQYF. The chain recombines TRBV20-1 with TRBJ2-7. Germline CDR1 DFQATT, CDR2 SNEGSKA (reference sequence). This CDR3 is built from 12 residues.

This chain connects TRBV29-1 to TRBJ2-4; TCRdb indicates TRBD1, and absent DNA this call remains unverified. This CDR3 comprises 13 residues. The V gene's germline CDR1 is SQVTM and CDR2 ANQGSEA. CDR3 region: CSVDAGAGNIQYF.

The chain combines TRBV5-1 with TRBJ1-1; TCRdb outputs TRBD1, but without DNA this stays unchecked. Germline CDR1 and CDR2: SGHRS and YFSETQ. CDR3 length: 11 amino acids. CDR3 sequence: CASGGQGTAFF.

This chain joins TRBV4-1 and TRBJ1-5. The CDR3 length is 13 residues. Germline V gene sequence: CDR1 MGHRA, CDR2 YSYEKL. CDR3: CASSQEVGQPQHF.

The chain has TRBV29-1 and TRBJ2-1; the TRBD2 assignment by TCRdb is unverifiable without DNA. The CDR3 extends over 14 amino acids. CDR1 is SQVTM and CDR2 is ANQGSEA in the germline V gene. The CDR3 spells CSGVGGESGHEQFF.